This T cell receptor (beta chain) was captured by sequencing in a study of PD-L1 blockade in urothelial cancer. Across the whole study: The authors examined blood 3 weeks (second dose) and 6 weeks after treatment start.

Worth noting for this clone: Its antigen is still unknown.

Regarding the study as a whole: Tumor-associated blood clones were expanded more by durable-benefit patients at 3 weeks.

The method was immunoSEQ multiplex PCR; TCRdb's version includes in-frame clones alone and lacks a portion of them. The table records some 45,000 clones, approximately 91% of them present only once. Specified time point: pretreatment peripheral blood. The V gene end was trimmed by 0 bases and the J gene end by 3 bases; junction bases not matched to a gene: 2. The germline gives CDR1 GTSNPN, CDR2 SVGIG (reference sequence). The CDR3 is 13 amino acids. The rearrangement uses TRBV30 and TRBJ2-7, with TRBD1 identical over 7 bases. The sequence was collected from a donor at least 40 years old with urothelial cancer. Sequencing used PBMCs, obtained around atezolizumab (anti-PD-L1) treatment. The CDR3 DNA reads TGTGCCTGGAGTGTACAGGGGAACTACGAGCAGTACTTC. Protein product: CAWSVQGNYEQYF.